This T cell receptor (beta chain) was obtained from a study of blood T cells in healthy people across ages. V lost 0 bases to trimming and J lost 5 bases, with 20 bases between them. The CDR3 covers 17 residues. Looked up from germline, CDR1 is DFQATT and CDR2 is SNEGSKA (reference sequence). With a J-beta primer mix and a sample-barcoded 5' primer, a second PCR ran about 7 to 12 cycles. MiXCR was run by TCRdb on the 5' RACE reads, yielding one entry per CDR3 protein. The repertoire holds 1 million or so distinct CDR3 sequences, with about 23% as singletons. These data were also filed under a second study, of T cells of mothers and their children. As that study records: Mother-child pairs who were related displayed a slightly higher overlap than unrelated pairs, a difference that was non-significant.

The clonotype was recovered from a girl aged 2-10 years in good health. The chain combines TRBV20-1 with TRBJ2-4, with no clear D. Specimen: blood. The chain's CDR3 is CSARDSHGQTVENIQYF. For the CDR3, the DNA is TGCAGTGCTAGAGATTCCCACGGCCAGACCGTCGAAAACATTCAGTACTTC.